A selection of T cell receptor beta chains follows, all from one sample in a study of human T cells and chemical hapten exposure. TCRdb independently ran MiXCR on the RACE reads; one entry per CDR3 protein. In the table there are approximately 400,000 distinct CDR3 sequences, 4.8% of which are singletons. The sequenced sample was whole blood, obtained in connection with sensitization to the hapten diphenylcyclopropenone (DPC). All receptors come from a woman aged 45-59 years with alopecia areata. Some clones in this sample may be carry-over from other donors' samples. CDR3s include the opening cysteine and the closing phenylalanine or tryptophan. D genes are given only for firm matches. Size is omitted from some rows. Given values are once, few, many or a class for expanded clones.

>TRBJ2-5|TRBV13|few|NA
CASSSKGRGQETQYF
TGTGCCAGCAGCTCCAAGGGGCGGGGCCAAGAGACCCAGTACTTC
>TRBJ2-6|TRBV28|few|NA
CASREAPGVLTF
TGTGCCAGCAGGGAGGCACCGGGCGTCCTGACTTTC
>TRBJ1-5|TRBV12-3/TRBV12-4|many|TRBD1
CASSVGQGANQPQHF
TGTGCCAGCAGTGTGGGGCAGGGGGCCAATCAGCCCCAGCATTTT
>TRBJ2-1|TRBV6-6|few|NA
CASSLETGAANEQFF
TGTGCCAGCAGCCTTGAAACGGGAGCAGCCAATGAGCAGTTCTTC
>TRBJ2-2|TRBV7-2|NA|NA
CASSNTISNTGELFF
TGTGCCAGCAGCAACACTATCTCCAACACCGGGGAGCTGTTTTTT
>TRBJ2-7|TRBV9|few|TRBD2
CASSPGLANEQYF
TGTGCCAGCAGCCCCGGACTAGCGAACGAGCAGTACTTC
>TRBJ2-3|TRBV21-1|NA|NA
CASSNDTQYF
TGTGCCAGCAGCAACGACACGCAGTATTTT
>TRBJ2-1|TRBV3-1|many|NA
CASSLLDEQFF
TGTGCCAGCAGCCTACTCGATGAGCAGTTCTTC
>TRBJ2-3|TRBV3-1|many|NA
CASSQGYATDTQYF
TGTGCCAGCAGCCAAGGGTACGCTACAGATACGCAGTATTTT
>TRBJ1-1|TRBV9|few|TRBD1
CASSPGTGGFGAFF
TGTGCCAGCAGCCCAGGGACAGGGGGCTTCGGTGCTTTCTTT
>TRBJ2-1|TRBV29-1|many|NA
CSASYNEQFF
TGCAGCGCAAGTTACAATGAGCAGTTCTTC
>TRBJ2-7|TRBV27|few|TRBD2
CASSQIAGPYEQYF
TGTGCCAGCAGTCAAATAGCGGGTCCCTACGAGCAGTACTTC
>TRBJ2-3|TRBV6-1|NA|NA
CASNQGGTDTQYF
TGTGCCAGCAACCAGGGAGGCACAGATACGCAGTATTTT
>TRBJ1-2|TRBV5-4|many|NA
CASSLAADNYGYTF
TGTGCCAGCAGCTTGGCCGCAGACAACTATGGCTACACCTTC
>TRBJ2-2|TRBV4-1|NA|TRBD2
CASSQLAGVTGELFF
TGCGCCAGCAGCCAGCTAGCGGGGGTCACCGGGGAGCTGTTTTTT
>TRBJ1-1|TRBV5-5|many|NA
CASSSWMNTEAFF
TGTGCCAGCAGTTCATGGATGAACACTGAAGCTTTCTTT
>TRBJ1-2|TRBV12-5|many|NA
CASGLTGSPNYGYTF
TGTGCTAGTGGCCTTACAGGGTCCCCTAACTATGGCTACACCTTC
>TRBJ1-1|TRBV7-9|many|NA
CASSLLATEAFF
TGTGCCAGCAGCTTGTTGGCCACTGAAGCTTTCTTT
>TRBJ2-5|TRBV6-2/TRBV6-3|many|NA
CASSPGWASQETQYF
TGTGCCAGCAGTCCCGGCTGGGCCTCACAAGAGACCCAGTACTTC
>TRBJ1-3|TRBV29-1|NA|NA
CSVSSGLNTIYF
TGCAGCGTTAGTTCCGGACTAAACACCATATATTTT
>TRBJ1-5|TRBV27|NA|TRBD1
CASSRTGYKPQHF
TGTGCCAGCAGTCGGACAGGGTATAAGCCCCAGCATTTT
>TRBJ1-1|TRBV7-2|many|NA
CASSLEPEGARFF
TGTGCCAGCAGCTTAGAACCGGAGGGAGCGCGGTTCTTT